This TCR beta chain was obtained from a study of human T cells and chemical hapten exposure. Across the study: The study lasted roughly 26 weeks, and patients were dosed weekly with diphenylcyclopropenone on the scalp throughout. Findings of the study overall: Sensitizing to DPC left TCRs with a frequency above 1 in 1000 unaltered. PT1 expanded TCR counts correlated positively with patch test score.

Many counts were recorded for this clonotype. Its antigen is as yet unknown. Per the germline V gene, CDR1 is SQVTM and CDR2 is ANQGSEA. The CDR3 loop spans 13 amino acids. Between the trimmed V and J ends, which lost 6 bases and 6 bases, there was a span of 15 bases. TCRdb re-called the RACE reads with MiXCR, one entry per CDR3 protein. The table shows about 80,000 distinct CDR3 sequences, with roughly 10% occurring only once. Stated time point: patch test 2, 6 weeks after DPC sensitization. Treatment noted: therapeutic diphenylcyclopropenone sensitization with weekly scalp DPC. Unfractionated whole blood yielded total RNA.

The sequence was collected from a man aged 18 to 29 with alopecia areata. Some clones in this sample may be carry-over from other donors' samples. This sample comprised whole blood, obtained in connection with sensitization to the hapten diphenylcyclopropenone (DPC). The genes are TRBV29-1 and TRBJ2-1; TRBD1 might be the D (6 bases). CDR3 region: CSVSSGTLNEQFF. DNA of the CDR3: TGCAGCGTCTCGTCCGGGACACTCAATGAGCAGTTCTTC.